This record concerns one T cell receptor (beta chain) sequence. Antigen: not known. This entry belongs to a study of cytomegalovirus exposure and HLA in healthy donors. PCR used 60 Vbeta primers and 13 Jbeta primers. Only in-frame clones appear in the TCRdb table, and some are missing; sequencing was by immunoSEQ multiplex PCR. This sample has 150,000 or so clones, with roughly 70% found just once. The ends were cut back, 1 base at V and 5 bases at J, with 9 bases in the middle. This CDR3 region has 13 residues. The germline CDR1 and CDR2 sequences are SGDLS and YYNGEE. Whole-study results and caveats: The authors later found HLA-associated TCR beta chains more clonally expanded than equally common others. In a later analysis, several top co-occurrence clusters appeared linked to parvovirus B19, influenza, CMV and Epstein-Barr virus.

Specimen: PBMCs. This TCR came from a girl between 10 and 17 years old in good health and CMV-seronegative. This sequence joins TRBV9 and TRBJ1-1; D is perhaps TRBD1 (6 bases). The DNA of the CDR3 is TGTGCCAGCAGCGTAACAGGGTTGACTGAAGCTTTCTTT. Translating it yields CASSVTGLTEAFF.